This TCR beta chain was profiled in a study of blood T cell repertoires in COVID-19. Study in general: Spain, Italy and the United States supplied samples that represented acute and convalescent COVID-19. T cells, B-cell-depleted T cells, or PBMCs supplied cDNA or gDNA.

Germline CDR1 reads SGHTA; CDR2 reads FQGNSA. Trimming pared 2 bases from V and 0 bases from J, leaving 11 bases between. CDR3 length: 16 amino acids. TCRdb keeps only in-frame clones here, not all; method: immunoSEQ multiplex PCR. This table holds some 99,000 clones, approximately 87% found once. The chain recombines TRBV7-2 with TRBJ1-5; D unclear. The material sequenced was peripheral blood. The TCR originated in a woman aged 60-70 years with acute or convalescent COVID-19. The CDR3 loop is CASSLRGQFSNQPQHF. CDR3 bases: TGTGCCAGCAGCTTAAGAGGCCAGTTTAGCAATCAGCCCCAGCATTTT.